This T cell receptor (beta chain) was recovered during a study of cytomegalovirus exposure and HLA in healthy donors. Study-wide points: In an earlier analysis, productive rearrangement rates for most beta V segments clustered near 87% or 30%.

PCR amplification relied on 60 Vbeta primers (plus 13 Jbeta primers). Some clones are missing from TCRdb's copy, which holds only in-frame ones; the method was immunoSEQ multiplex PCR. Among 150,000 to 200,000 clones, just over 75% were seen once, and the ten largest hold 0.9% to 1.1%. With regard to this clone: As yet, its antigen is unknown.

This CDR3 region has 14 residues. Per germline, CDR1 SGHVS and CDR2 FQNEAQ. V shed 1 base and J shed 3 bases, with 9 bases lying between them. The chain employs TRBV7-8 and TRBJ1-2; D is uncertain. This sequence originates from a woman in her 40s in good health and CMV-seronegative. Input material: PBMCs. CDR3: CASSLEGDYYGYTF. The CDR3 coding sequence is TGTGCCAGCAGCTTAGAAGGAGACTACTATGGCTACACCTTC.